This note documents a single TCR beta chain sequence. Its antigen has not been determined. Since a far larger clone is one base different, this is likely a read error. Other nucleotide sequences in the sample specify the same CDR3. The data stem from a study of shared clonotypes between healthy human individuals (dated by TCRdb to 2020 to 2022). Some background on the complete study: Three men and a couple of women, aged 18 to 49 years, made up the cohort. To increase sequencing depth and limit assay-specific biases, TCR repertoire library preparation and sequencing were carried out by different laboratories using diverse techniques. Blood TCR repertoires of five healthy adults were deeply sequenced to estimate repertoire size and the extent of clonotype sharing between individuals. Per donor, leukapheresis produced somewhere between about 0.85 and 9.5 billion PBMCs.

The junction carries 15 bases between V and J, which are trimmed by 2 bases and 2 bases respectively. CDR1 and CDR2 were assigned from the germline V gene (reference sequence) as GTSNPN and SVGIG. The CDR3, cysteine through phenylalanine, is 15 amino acids long. Left in the record is the CDR3 DNA by itself, 45 bases read in frame from the first base. Results the study describes overall, beyond this receptor: Based on pairwise subsampling, the degree of clonotype sharing among donors was expected to be affected by sequencing depth. Sampling was limited to blood, and TCR repertoires in tissue likely differ from TCR repertoires in blood. Because the study included a small number of donors, the genetic and exposure-history diversity represented was limited.

TCR CDR3 regions were amplified from genomic DNA by multiplex PCR using the deep immunoSEQ assay. For each cell subset, the extracted genomic DNA was distributed evenly across all wells of several immunoSEQ 96-well plates, and each plate served as one replicate. For unsorted PBMC, about 0.3 ug genomic DNA, equal to 25,000 to 35,000 T cell genomes, was loaded into each replicate PCR. Genomic DNA from unsorted PBMC was sequenced over ten immunoSEQ deep assay plates. Purified libraries were measured with a Qubit 3.0 fluorometer, size-checked on a Bioanalyzer 2100, and measured again with the KAPA Library Quantification kit. Each immunoSEQ 96-well plate was sequenced on its own single-read 150-cycle Illumina NextSeq 550 flow cell. The published analysis was carried out like this. Because the immunoSEQ output held only junctional sequences and lacked quality scores, the filtering could not match the filtering applied to full-length reads. Sequences were annotated with PyIR, a Python wrapper for IgBLAST v1.9, using IMGT germline references to assign V/J genes and CDR3. Reads were filtered out if the reads had weak V/J assignments (E-value above 1e-6), no CDR3, stop codons, out-of-frame junctions, or ambiguous translated residues. V3J clonotypes were defined as sequences sharing an identical inferred V gene, J gene, and CDR3 amino acid sequence. Percentage overlap between repertoires was calculated by dividing the number of shared unique clonotypes by the size of the smaller repertoire. Repertoire richness was assessed with RTK rarefaction, the Chao1 estimator, and Recon v2.1 estimates of unobserved clonotypes. TCRdb mirrors the immuneACCESS table, restricted to in-frame sequences. Some clones are absent from its copies; in checked studies, under half trace to an unresolved V gene, and the reason for the others is unknown. Clone size and V and J calls were adopted from that table, with D and trimming inferred from the DNA. The sample includes around 480,000 clones, with roughly 85% observed a single time. The biggest ten clones account for around 13% of the sample.

The donors were healthy, HIV-negative adults with no recently reported acute infections or vaccinations. Only Caucasian adults living in Nashville, Tennessee, USA were represented among the donors. For unsorted samples, about 90 million PBMCs were counted and genomic DNA was extracted with the QIAamp DNA Blood Mini kit. Blood was collected by leukapheresis, and PBMCs were isolated by Ficoll-Histopaque density gradient centrifugation and then cryopreserved in liquid nitrogen vapor phase. The chain links TRBV30 with TRBJ2-5; TRBD2 is possibly the D segment (6 matching bases). The TCR was taken from a woman in her thirties or forties in good health. Some clones in this sample may be carry-over from other donors' samples. The sample was PBMCs. At the DNA level, the sequence is TGTGCCTGGAGTCCTGGGCGGGGATTGCAAGAGACCCAGTACTTC. Translated, it gives CAWSPGRGLQETQYF.